This entry is about one T cell receptor beta chain. Its specificity is unknown. The record originates from a study of T cell responses to AZD1222 COVID-19 vaccine. Points from the study as a whole: Donors in the cohort were predominantly white British and more often female, and clonal diversity was possibly underestimated.

The germline gives CDR1 MDHEN, CDR2 SYDVKM. J gave up 3 bases and V 6 bases, and 10 bases lay outside the gene matches. The CDR3 is 15 residues long. Repertoires were generated with immunoSEQ multiplex PCR, while TCRdb's copy carries only in-frame clones and drops some. The sample shows roughly 190,000 clones, just over 90% of them seen only once. The rearrangement uses TRBV28 and TRBJ1-2; 7 positions match TRBD1. The sequence was collected from an adult who received the AZD1222 COVID-19 vaccine. Sequenced material: peripheral blood, taken 28 days after the second AZD1222 dose. CDR3 in amino acids: CASSSHRGGDYGYTF. The CDR3 nucleotides are TGTGCCAGCAGCTCTCACAGGGGCGGGGACTATGGCTACACCTTC.